These 7 T cell receptor beta chains were sequenced from one sample in a study of OX40 agonist ivuxolimab in advanced cancers. The repertoire was sequenced with immunoSEQ multiplex PCR; TCRdb's copy has only in-frame clones and lacks some. The table has approximately 77,000 clones, roughly nine tenths seen once. Sequences were derived from CD4+ or CD8+ T cells sorted from blood, sampled in a trial of the OX40 agonist ivuxolimab. The receptors shown here come from an adult with an advanced solid tumor such as melanoma, head and neck, liver or kidney cancer.

The chain has TRBV10-2 and TRBJ2-7; D is unresolved. The CDR3 is 13 residues long. Trimming pared 4 bases from V and 2 bases from J, leaving 9 bases between. The germline CDR1 and CDR2 sequences are WSHSY and SAAADI. The CDR3: CASSVDGPYEQYF. CDR3 in DNA: TGCGCCAGCAGTGTTGACGGACCCTACGAGCAGTACTTC.

The CDR3 region is CASSLGPGSRDYEQYF. The CDR3 bases are TGTGCCAGCAGTTTAGGTCCCGGGAGCCGAGACTACGAGCAGTACTTC. The chain is built from TRBV27 and TRBJ2-7, with D possibly being TRBD2 (6 bases). The germline CDR1 and CDR2 sequences are MNHEY and SMNVEV (reference sequence). The CDR3 covers 16 residues. V was shortened by 2 bases and J by 3 bases, with 17 bases between the two germline ends.

The chain couples TRBV4-2 to TRBJ2-7; the match to TRBD2 covers 9 bases. CDR1 and CDR2 from the germline V gene are LGHNA and YNFKEQ. CDR3 length: 15 residues. Losses at the gene ends were 0 bases for V and 2 bases for J; bases not matched to a gene: 2. The CDR3 protein is CASSQEREGAYEQYF. In DNA form, the CDR3 reads TGTGCCAGCAGCCAAGAGCGGGAGGGGGCCTACGAGCAGTACTTC.

This clone appeared once. The chain couples TRBV4-1 to TRBJ1-4; unclear D gene. CDR3 length: 14 amino acids. V gave up 1 base and J gave up 0 bases, with 3 bases separating them. From germline, CDR1 is MGHRA and CDR2 YSYEKL. The CDR3 is CASSQVATNEKLFF. The CDR3 region has the DNA TGCGCCAGCAGCCAAGTCGCAACTAATGAAAAACTGTTTTTT.

The chain employs TRBV13 and TRBJ2-1; 12 positions agree with TRBD2. The CDR3 is made up of 16 amino acids. The V and J ends lost 6 bases and 4 bases, in that order; junction bases with no gene match: 7. Germline CDR1 PRHDT, CDR2 FYEKMQ (reference sequence). For the CDR3, the DNA is TGTGCCAGCAGTTTCCTAGCGGGAGGGGTGTACAATGAGCAGTTCTTC. Its translation is CASSFLAGGVYNEQFF.

The chain employs TRBV11-3 and TRBJ2-1, with 7 bases that match TRBD1. The germline V gene encodes CDR1 SGHNT and CDR2 YENEEA. The CDR3 runs to 15 residues. V was clipped by 5 bases and J by 7 bases; unmatched bases: 11. The CDR3 is CASSPHRTGRNEQFF. The CDR3 bases are TGTGCCAGCAGCCCCCACCGGACAGGTCGAAATGAGCAGTTCTTC.

This chain links TRBV7-2 with TRBJ1-1, with D unresolved. Trimming removed 5 bases at V and 1 base at J, with 11 bases between. The CDR3 contains 14 residues. Looked up from germline, CDR1 is SGHTA and CDR2 is FQGNSA. This chain's CDR3 is CASSPVGSNTEAFF. For the CDR3, the DNA is TGTGCCAGCAGCCCCGTGGGCTCGAACACTGAAGCTTTCTTT.